This TCR beta chain was captured by sequencing in a study of OX40 agonist ivuxolimab in advanced cancers. Generated by immunoSEQ multiplex PCR, the TCRdb table keeps only in-frame clones and is missing some. The repertoire holds fewer than 70,000 clones, with over 65% as singletons. Germline V gene data show CDR1 as SNHLY and CDR2 as FYNNEI. With 6 bases clipped from V and 2 bases from J, the junction kept 5 bases outside the gene matches. CDR3 length: 15 amino acids. Specimen: CD4+ or CD8+ T cells sorted from blood, collected in a trial of the OX40 agonist ivuxolimab. The chain recombines TRBV2 with TRBJ1-3, with 9 nucleotides matching TRBD1. This receptor was identified in an adult with an advanced solid tumor such as melanoma, head and neck, liver or kidney cancer. This chain's CDR3 is CASSQDRGAGNTIYF. For the CDR3, the DNA is TGTGCCAGCAGCCAGGACAGGGGAGCTGGAAACACCATATATTTT.